The 30 T cell receptor beta chains in this list originate from one sample, sequenced in a study of blood T cell repertoires in COVID-19. Only in-frame clones appear in the TCRdb table, and some are missing; sequencing was by immunoSEQ multiplex PCR. This table has some 240,000 clones, approximately 82% appearing once. The specimen was peripheral blood. These receptors were taken from a woman in her 40s who had recovered from COVID-19.

This chain's CDR3 is CASSQQTANTGELFF. The CDR3 DNA sequence: TGCGCCAGCAGCCAGCAGACAGCGAACACCGGGGAGCTGTTTTTT. V and J are TRBV4-3 and TRBJ2-2; tentative D call: TRBD1 (5 bases). There are 15 residues in the CDR3. Trimming cost V 3 bases and J 0 bases, with 8 bases left between them. Per germline, CDR1 LGHNA and CDR2 YSLEER.

The gene calls are TRBV2 and TRBJ2-3, with 8 bases fitting TRBD2. Losses at the gene ends were 8 bases for V and 1 base for J; bases not matched to a gene: 8. Germline V gene lookup returns CDR1 SNHLY and CDR2 FYNNEI. The CDR3 has 15 residues. In DNA, the CDR3 is TGTGCCAGCGGGAGACATAGCGGGGGCACAGATACGCAGTATTTT. Its protein is CASGRHSGGTDTQYF.

The V call is TRBV6-5, the J call TRBJ2-5, with 10 bases that match TRBD1. This CDR3 region has 15 residues. Unmatched junction bases numbered 8, after V lost 7 bases and J lost 3 bases. Germline CDR1 MNHEY, CDR2 SVGAGI. Here the CDR3 reads CASITRDRGKETQYF. As DNA, the CDR3 is TGTGCCAGCATTACGCGGGACAGGGGTAAAGAGACCCAGTACTTC.

Written as DNA, the CDR3 is TGTGCCAGCAGAGGGGACAACTACGAGCAGTACTTC. Translated, it gives CASRGDNYEQYF. The chain has TRBV2 and TRBJ2-7; tentative D call: TRBD1 (6 bases). CDR3 length equals 12 residues. Germline loops: CDR1 SNHLY, CDR2 FYNNEI. V was cut by 6 bases and J by 3 bases, with 9 bases left in between.

The chain carries TRBV5-6 and TRBJ2-3; 8 nucleotides line up with TRBD1. Trimming took 2 bases from V and 4 from J; bases not matched to a gene: 3. This CDR3 region has 14 residues. Germline V gene data show CDR1 as SGHDT and CDR2 as YYEEEE. The chain's CDR3 is CASSFQQGADTQYF. CDR3 nucleotide sequence: TGTGCCAGCAGCTTTCAACAGGGGGCAGATACGCAGTATTTT. Together with reference TRBV5-6 and TRBJ2-3, the CDR3 gives the full variable domain: DAGVTQSPTHLIKTRGQQVTLRCSPKSGHDTVSWYQQALGQGPQFIFQYYEEEERQRGNFPDRFSGHQFPNYSSELNVNALLLGDSALYLCASSFQQGADTQYFGPGTRLTVL.

The chain recombines TRBV19 with TRBJ1-6, with D tentatively TRBD1 (5 bases). The germline V gene encodes CDR1 LNHDA and CDR2 SQIVND (reference sequence). The CDR3 loop spans 15 amino acids. Deletions cut 4 bases from V and 6 bases from J, with 13 bases between. The CDR3 bases are TGTGCCAGTAGTACCGAAGACAGAATTAATTCACCCCTCCACTTT. It specifies CASSTEDRINSPLHF.

The V and J genes are TRBV18 and TRBJ2-2; possibly TRBD1 for D (6 bases). The CDR3 is made up of 14 amino acids. CDR1 is KGHSH and CDR2 is LQKENI in the germline V gene. Trimming pared 0 bases from V and 6 bases from J, leaving 8 bases between. CDR3 sequence reads: CASSPPGAAGELFF. For the CDR3, the DNA is TGTGCCAGCTCACCACCGGGGGCCGCCGGGGAGCTGTTTTTT.

J is TRBJ1-3 and V is TRBV28; 8 positions agree with TRBD1. CDR1 and CDR2 from the germline V gene are MDHEN and SYDVKM. This CDR3 has 15 residues. The V gene end was trimmed by 6 bases and the J gene end by 0 bases; junction bases not matched to a gene: 4. The CDR3 region has the DNA TGTGCCAGCAGCCCGGACAGGGACTCTGGAAACACCATATATTTT. Amino acids: CASSPDRDSGNTIYF. Looking up the rest from reference TRBV28 and TRBJ1-3 gives the full variable domain: DVKVTQSSRYLVKRTGEKVFLECVQDMDHENMFWYRQDPGLGLRLIYFSYDVKMKEKGDIPEGYSVSREKKERFSLILESASTNQTSMYLCASSPDRDSGNTIYFGEGSWLTVV.

The CDR3 loop is CAWAGYSISDKNIQYF. For the CDR3, the DNA is TGTGCCTGGGCGGGATACAGTATCTCCGACAAAAACATTCAGTACTTC. This rearrangement joins TRBV30 to TRBJ2-4; D possibly corresponds to TRBD2 (6 bases). The V and J ends lost 5 bases and 3 bases respectively, with 20 bases between them. The CDR3 runs 16 residues. Germline V gene data show CDR1 as GTSNPN and CDR2 as SVGIG (reference sequence).

The gene calls are TRBV27 and TRBJ1-5; 9 bases align to TRBD1. After removal of 8 bases from V and 1 base from J, the junction contained 12 bases not matched to a gene. The CDR3 is 17 residues long. The germline gives CDR1 MNHEY, CDR2 SMNVEV (reference sequence). The CDR3 coding sequence is TGTGCCAGCCGCTCCGGGACAGGGCTGCTGAGCAATCAGCCCCAGCATTTT. Its protein product is CASRSGTGLLSNQPQHF.

For this clone: The same CDR3 arises from other DNA sequences in this sample as well. The CDR3 nucleotides are TGTGCCAGCAGTGACGGGGGTCAGCCCCAGCATTTT. This gives the protein CASSDGGQPQHF. The chain couples TRBV2 to TRBJ1-5; weak D call: TRBD1 (5 bases). This CDR3 contains 12 residues. The germline V and J ends were trimmed by 3 bases and 6 bases, with 6 bases remaining between them. CDR1 SNHLY and CDR2 FYNNEI come from the germline V gene.

This clone was picked up a small number of times. The chain joins TRBV12-3 or TRBV12-4 to TRBJ1-2; unclear D gene. Deletions cut 6 bases from V and 2 bases from J, with 10 bases between. The CDR3 runs 13 residues. CDR3 nucleotide sequence: TGTGCCAGCAGGCAAACAGAAAACTATGGCTACACCTTC. It is translated as CASRQTENYGYTF.

This clone was seen just once. The CDR3 DNA follows: TGTGCCAGCAGCCTAGAAATATCGGGACTAGCGGGCAACACAGATACGCAGTATTTT. Translation gives CASSLEISGLAGNTDTQYF. V usage is TRBV9 and J usage is TRBJ2-3; 12 bases match TRBD2. The CDR3 extends over 19 amino acids. Germline V CDR1 and CDR2: SGDLS, YYNGEE. J lost 2 bases, V lost 4 bases, and 14 bases had no gene match.

The V call is TRBV6-5, the J call TRBJ1-2, with D maybe TRBD1 (5 bases). The germline V gene encodes CDR1 MNHEY and CDR2 SVGAGI. The V and J ends lost 3 bases and 6 bases respectively, with 14 bases between them. This CDR3 comprises 14 residues. CDR3 amino acids: CASSYGAPPDGYTF. The CDR3 region has the DNA TGTGCCAGCAGTTATGGGGCGCCCCCTGATGGCTACACCTTC.

This rearrangement joins TRBV7-3 to TRBJ2-1; 11 bases are shared with TRBD2. Germline V lookup: CDR1 SGHTA, CDR2 FQGTGA. This CDR3 region has 16 residues. V trimming: 5 bases; J trimming: 7 bases; junction bases outside the gene matches: 10. CDR3 DNA: TGTGCCAGCAGCCCCCGCCGGACTAGCGGGTGGAATGAGCAGTTCTTC. Its protein product is CASSPRRTSGWNEQFF.

This chain connects TRBV3-1 (or the pseudogene TRBV3-2) to TRBJ1-1, with 8 bases matching TRBD1. The CDR3 is made up of 15 amino acids. The germline V gene encodes CDR1 LGHDT and CDR2 YNNKEL (reference sequence). Germline trimming cut 1 base from V and 5 bases from J; bases unmatched to any gene: 6. Here the CDR3 DNA reads TGTGCCAGCAGCCAAGGTCAGGGGGCCTGGACTGAAGCTTTCTTT. This encodes CASSQGQGAWTEAFF.

This clone was counted a single time. The chain is built from TRBV28 and TRBJ2-5; 12 positions match TRBD2. The CDR3 has 15 amino acids. The V segment lost 6 bases and the J segment 5 bases; nucleotides outside the gene matches: 7. Germline V gene sequence: CDR1 MDHEN, CDR2 SYDVKM. The CDR3 here is CASRASGGAGETQYF. In DNA, the CDR3 is TGTGCCAGCAGGGCTAGCGGGGGGGCCGGGGAGACCCAGTACTTC.

The chain links TRBV15 to TRBJ1-4, with TRBD1 matching over 7 bases. Germline V gene sequence: CDR1 LNHNV, CDR2 YYDKDF (reference sequence). V lost 3 bases and J lost 3; bases outside the gene matches: 4. CDR3 size: 15 residues. DNA for the CDR3: TGTGCCACCAGCAGGAGGACAGGTTCTAATGAAAAACTGTTTTTT. Protein sequence: CATSRRTGSNEKLFF.

Written as DNA, the CDR3 is TGTGCCAGCAGCCCCAGCGGGGACCGGGAGACCCAGTACTTC. Residues: CASSPSGDRETQYF. The chain recombines TRBV9 with TRBJ2-5; TRBD2 agrees at 7 bases. This CDR3 has 14 amino acids. V lost 4 bases to trimming and J lost 5 bases; unmatched junction nucleotides: 8. The germline gives CDR1 SGDLS, CDR2 YYNGEE.

This clone was recorded only once. The V and J genes are TRBV7-2 and TRBJ1-5; D is uncertain. The CDR3 covers 14 residues. V was pared by 5 bases and J by 4 bases, with 12 bases between. Germline V lookup: CDR1 SGHTA, CDR2 FQGNSA. The CDR3 nucleotides read TGTGCCAGCAGCCTAATAGCCCCAAATCAGCCCCAGCATTTT. Its translation is CASSLIAPNQPQHF.

V is TRBV30 and J is TRBJ1-5, with D tentatively TRBD1 (5 bases). Germline V CDR1 and CDR2: GTSNPN, SVGIG (reference sequence). V was trimmed by 2 bases and J by 0 bases, leaving 20 bases between them. This CDR3 comprises 18 residues. The CDR3 loop is CAWSLGHLLSGSNQPQHF. In nucleotides, the CDR3 is TGTGCCTGGAGTCTAGGACACCTACTGTCTGGTAGCAATCAGCCCCAGCATTTT.

The CDR3 region is CASSTNSGIFGSPLHF. CDR3 nucleotide sequence: TGTGCCAGCAGTACTAATTCAGGGATTTTTGGTTCACCCCTCCACTTT. The chain carries TRBV28 and TRBJ1-6; TRBD1 is a possible D gene (5 bases). The V gene's germline CDR1 is MDHEN and CDR2 SYDVKM. The V end was cut by 5 bases, the J end by 9 bases, with 20 bases between. The CDR3 extends over 16 amino acids.

The chain is built from TRBV9 and TRBJ2-5; D is possibly TRBD1 (6 bases). The CDR3 sequence is 15 residues long. With 3 bases removed from V and 2 bases from J, the gap between germline ends came to 14 bases. CDR1 is SGDLS and CDR2 is YYNGEE in the germline V gene. The DNA of the CDR3 is TGTGCCAGCAGCGGCCTTGGGGGCCAACAAGAGACCCAGTACTTC. Its translation: CASSGLGGQQETQYF.

This clone has a single count. This rearrangement joins TRBV6-1 to TRBJ2-3, with D perhaps TRBD1 (6 bases). Trimming removed 3 bases from V and 2 bases from J, with 9 bases in between. CDR1 is MNHNS, CDR2 SASEGT, per germline. The CDR3 is 14 residues long. The CDR3 loop reads CASSDRDNTDTQYF. CDR3 in DNA: TGTGCCAGCAGTGACCGGGACAACACAGATACGCAGTATTTT.

The chain carries TRBV11-1 and TRBJ1-4, with 9 bases aligning to TRBD1. Looked up from germline, CDR1 is SGHAT and CDR2 is FQDESV (reference sequence). V lost 4 bases and J lost 4; bases outside the gene matches: 1. The CDR3 is 14 residues long. CDR3 region: CASSWDRDNEKLFF. CDR3 nucleotides: TGTGCCAGCAGCTGGGACAGGGATAATGAAAAACTGTTTTTT.

The rearrangement uses TRBV3-1 (or the pseudogene TRBV3-2) and TRBJ2-3, with 7 nucleotides matching TRBD1. With V trimmed by 1 base and J by 2 bases, 6 bases remained unmatched. CDR1 is LGHDT, CDR2 YNNKEL, per germline (reference sequence). This CDR3 is 16 amino acids long. The CDR3 loop reads CASSQAFGQATDTQYF. For the CDR3, the DNA is TGTGCCAGCAGCCAAGCATTTGGACAGGCCACAGATACGCAGTATTTT.

The rearrangement joins TRBV6-1 to TRBJ1-5; D call uncertain. Germline assignment: CDR1 MNHNS and CDR2 SASEGT. This CDR3 is built from 14 residues. V was cut by 8 bases and J by 0 bases, with 11 bases left in between. CDR3 coding DNA: TGTGCCAGCGGAGGCGTCAATAGCAATCAGCCCCAGCATTTT. Translated: CASGGVNSNQPQHF.

The V and J genes are TRBV6-5 and TRBJ1-2; D ambiguous. The CDR3 length is 11 residues. V was shortened by 4 bases and J by 3 bases, with 3 bases between the two germline ends. The germline CDR1 and CDR2 sequences are MNHEY and SVGAGI. The CDR3 loop is CASSSYYGYTF. The DNA for the CDR3 is TGTGCCAGCAGTTCCTACTATGGCTACACCTTC.

This clone has a single count. This chain joins TRBV7-3 and TRBJ2-2; 9 bases are a match to TRBD1. CDR1 and CDR2 (germline): SGHTA, FQGTGA. V lost 6 bases to trimming and J lost 4 bases; unmatched junction nucleotides: 6. There are 15 residues in the CDR3. CDR3 sequence: CASSEQGALTGELFF. CDR3 in DNA: TGTGCCAGCAGTGAACAGGGGGCACTCACCGGGGAGCTGTTTTTT.

V usage is TRBV24-1 and J usage is TRBJ2-4, with D unclear. This CDR3 spans 12 amino acids. The V gene's germline CDR1 is KGHDR and CDR2 SFDVKD. V was cut by 2 bases and J by 6 bases, with 4 bases left in between. The CDR3 spells CATSDYGNIQYF. CDR3 DNA: TGTGCCACCAGTGATTACGGAAACATTCAGTACTTC.